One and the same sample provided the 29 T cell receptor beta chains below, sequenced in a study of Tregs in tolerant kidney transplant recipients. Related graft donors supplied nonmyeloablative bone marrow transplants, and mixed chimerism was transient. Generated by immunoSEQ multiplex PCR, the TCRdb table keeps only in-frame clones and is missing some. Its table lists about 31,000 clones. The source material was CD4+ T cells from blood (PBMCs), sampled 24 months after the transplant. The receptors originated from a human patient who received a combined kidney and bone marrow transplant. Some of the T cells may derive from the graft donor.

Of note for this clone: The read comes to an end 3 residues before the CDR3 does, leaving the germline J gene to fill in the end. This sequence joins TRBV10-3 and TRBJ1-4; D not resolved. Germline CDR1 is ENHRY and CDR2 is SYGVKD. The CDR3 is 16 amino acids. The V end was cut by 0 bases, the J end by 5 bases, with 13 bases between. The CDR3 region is CAISESTGVLNEKLFF. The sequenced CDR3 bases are TGTGCCATCAGTGAGTCGACCGGGGTTCTAAATGAAAAA.

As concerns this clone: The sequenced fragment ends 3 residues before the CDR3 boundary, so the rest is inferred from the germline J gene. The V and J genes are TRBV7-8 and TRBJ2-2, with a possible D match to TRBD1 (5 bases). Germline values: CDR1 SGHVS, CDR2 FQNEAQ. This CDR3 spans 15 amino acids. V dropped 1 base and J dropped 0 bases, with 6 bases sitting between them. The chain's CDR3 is CASSLVTANTGELFF. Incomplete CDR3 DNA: TGTGCCAGCAGCTTAGTGACAGCGAACACCGGGGAG.

The covered CDR3 bases are TGTGCCAGCTCACCCACAGGGACCTATGGC. Encoded protein: CASSPTGTYG. The CDR3 reads in full as CASSPTGTYGYTF. V and J are TRBV18 and TRBJ1-2; possible D gene TRBD1, 6 bases. The read terminates 3 residues ahead of where the CDR3 ends, so the germline J gene completes it. The V end lost 3 bases, the J end lost 4 bases, and 9 bases lay between the germline ends. The V gene's germline CDR1 is KGHSH and CDR2 LQKENI. This CDR3 is 13 amino acids long.

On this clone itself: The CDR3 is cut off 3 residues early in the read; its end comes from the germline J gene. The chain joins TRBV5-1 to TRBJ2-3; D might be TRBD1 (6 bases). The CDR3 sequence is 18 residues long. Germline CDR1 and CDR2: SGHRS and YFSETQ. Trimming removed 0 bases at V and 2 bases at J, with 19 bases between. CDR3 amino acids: CASSLAPWQGPYTDTQYF. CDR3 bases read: TGCGCCAGCAGCTTGGCCCCCTGGCAGGGGCCCTACACAGATACG. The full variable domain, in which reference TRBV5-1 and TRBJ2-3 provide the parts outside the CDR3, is KAGVTQTPRYLIKTRGQQVTLSCSPISGHRSVSWYQQTPGQGLQFLFEYFSETQRNKGNFPGRFSGRQFSNSRSEMNVSTLELGDSALYLCASSLAPWQGPYTDTQYFGPGTRLTVL.

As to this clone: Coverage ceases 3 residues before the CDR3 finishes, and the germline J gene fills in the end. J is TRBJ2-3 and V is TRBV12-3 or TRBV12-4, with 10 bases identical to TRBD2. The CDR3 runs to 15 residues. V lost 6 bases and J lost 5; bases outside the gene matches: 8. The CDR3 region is CASSNLAGVIDTQYF. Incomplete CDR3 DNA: TGTGCCAGCAGCAACCTAGCGGGAGTCATAGATACG.

The sequenced CDR3 bases are TGTGCCAGCAGTGTTGCGTCTAACGAG. Amino acids: CASSVASNE. The entire CDR3 protein reads CASSVASNEQYF. The chain has TRBV2 and TRBJ2-7; no definite D call. The read terminates 3 residues ahead of where the CDR3 ends, so the germline J gene completes it. Per the germline V gene, CDR1 is SNHLY and CDR2 is FYNNEI. V was trimmed by 4 bases and J by 5 bases, leaving 9 bases between them. CDR3 length: 12 residues.

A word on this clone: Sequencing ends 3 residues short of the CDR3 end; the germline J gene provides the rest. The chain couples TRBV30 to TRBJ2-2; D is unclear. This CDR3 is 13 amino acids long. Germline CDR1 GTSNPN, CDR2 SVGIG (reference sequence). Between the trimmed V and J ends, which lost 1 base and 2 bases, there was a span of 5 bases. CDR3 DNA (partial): TGTGCCTGGAGTGCTTATAACACCGGGGAG. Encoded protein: CAWSAYNTGE. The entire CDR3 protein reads CAWSAYNTGELFF.

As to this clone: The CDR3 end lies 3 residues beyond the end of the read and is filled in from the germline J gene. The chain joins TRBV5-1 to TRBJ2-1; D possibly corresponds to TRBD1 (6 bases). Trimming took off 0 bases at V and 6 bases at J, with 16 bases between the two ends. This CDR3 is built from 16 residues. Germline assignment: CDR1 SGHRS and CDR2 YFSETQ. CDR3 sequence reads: CASSLVPTVRGNEQFF. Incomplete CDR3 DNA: TGCGCCAGCAGCTTGGTCCCCACAGTCAGGGGCAATGAG.

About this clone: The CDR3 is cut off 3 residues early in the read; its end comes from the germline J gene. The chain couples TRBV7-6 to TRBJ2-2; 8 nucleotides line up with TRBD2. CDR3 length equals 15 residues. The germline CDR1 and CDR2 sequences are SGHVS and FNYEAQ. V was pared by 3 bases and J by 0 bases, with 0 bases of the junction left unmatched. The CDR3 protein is CASSLGLANTGELFF. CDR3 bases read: TGTGCCAGCAGCTTGGGACTAGCGAACACCGGGGAG. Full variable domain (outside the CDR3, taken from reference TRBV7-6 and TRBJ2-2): GAGVSQSPRYKVTKRGQDVALRCDPISGHVSLYWYRQALGQGPEFLTYFNYEAQQDKSGLPNDRFSAERPEGSISTLTIQRTEQRDSAMYRCASSLGLANTGELFFGEGSRLTVL.

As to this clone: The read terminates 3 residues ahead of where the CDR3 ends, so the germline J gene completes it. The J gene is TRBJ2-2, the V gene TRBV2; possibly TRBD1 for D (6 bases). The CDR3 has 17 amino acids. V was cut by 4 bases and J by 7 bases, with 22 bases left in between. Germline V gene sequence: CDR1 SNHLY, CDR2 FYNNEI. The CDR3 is CASSGAQGLSLSGELFF. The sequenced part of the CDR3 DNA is TGTGCCAGCAGTGGAGCTCAGGGGCTCTCGTTAAGCGGGGAG.

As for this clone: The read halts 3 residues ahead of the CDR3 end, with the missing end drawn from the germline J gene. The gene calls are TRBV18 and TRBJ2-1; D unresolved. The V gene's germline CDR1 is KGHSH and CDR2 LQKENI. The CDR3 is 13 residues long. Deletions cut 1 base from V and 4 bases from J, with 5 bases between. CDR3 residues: CASSPLEYNEQFF. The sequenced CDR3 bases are TGTGCCAGCTCACCACTAGAATACAATGAG.

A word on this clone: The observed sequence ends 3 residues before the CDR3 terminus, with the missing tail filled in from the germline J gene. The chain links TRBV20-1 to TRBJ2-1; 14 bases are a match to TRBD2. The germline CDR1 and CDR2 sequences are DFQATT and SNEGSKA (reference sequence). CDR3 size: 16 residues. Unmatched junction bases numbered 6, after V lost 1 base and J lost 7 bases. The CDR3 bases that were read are TGCAGTGCTAGAGCCCTGACTAGCGGGAGGGTTAATGAG. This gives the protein CSARALTSGRVNE. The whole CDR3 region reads CSARALTSGRVNEQFF.

CDR3 DNA (partial): TGCGCCAGCAGCCGATATCAGGGGCCGAACACCGGGGAG. Translated, it gives CASSRYQGPNTGE. The whole CDR3 reads CASSRYQGPNTGELFF. The chain recombines TRBV5-1 with TRBJ2-2; perhaps TRBD1 as D (6 bases). The CDR3 end lies 3 residues beyond the end of the read and is filled in from the germline J gene. The CDR3 has 16 amino acids. Germline V gene sequence: CDR1 SGHRS, CDR2 YFSETQ. The ends were cut back, 4 bases at V and 0 bases at J, with 13 bases in the middle.

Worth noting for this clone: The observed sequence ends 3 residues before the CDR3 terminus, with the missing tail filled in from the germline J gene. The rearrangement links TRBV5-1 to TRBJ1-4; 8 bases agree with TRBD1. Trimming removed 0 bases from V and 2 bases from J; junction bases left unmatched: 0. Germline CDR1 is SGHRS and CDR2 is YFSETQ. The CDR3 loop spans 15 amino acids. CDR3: CASSLGTGTNEKLFF. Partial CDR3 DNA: TGCGCCAGCAGCTTGGGGACAGGGACTAATGAAAAA.

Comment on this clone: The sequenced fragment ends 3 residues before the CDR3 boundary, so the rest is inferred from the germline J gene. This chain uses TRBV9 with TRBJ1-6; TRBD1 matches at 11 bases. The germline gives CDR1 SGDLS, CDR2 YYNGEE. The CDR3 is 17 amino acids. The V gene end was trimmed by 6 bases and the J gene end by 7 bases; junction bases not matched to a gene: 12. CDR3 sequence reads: CASTEGGTGGRNSPLHF. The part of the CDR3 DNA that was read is TGTGCCAGCACCGAGGGGGGGACAGGGGGAAGGAATTCACCC.

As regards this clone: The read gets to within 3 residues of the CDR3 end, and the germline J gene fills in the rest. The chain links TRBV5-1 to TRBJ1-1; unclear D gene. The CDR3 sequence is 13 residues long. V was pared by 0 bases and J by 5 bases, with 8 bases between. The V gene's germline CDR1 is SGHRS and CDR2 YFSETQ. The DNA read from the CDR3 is TGCGCCAGCAGCTTGGCCGGGGTAACTGAA. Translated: CASSLAGVTE. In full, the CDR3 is CASSLAGVTEAFF.

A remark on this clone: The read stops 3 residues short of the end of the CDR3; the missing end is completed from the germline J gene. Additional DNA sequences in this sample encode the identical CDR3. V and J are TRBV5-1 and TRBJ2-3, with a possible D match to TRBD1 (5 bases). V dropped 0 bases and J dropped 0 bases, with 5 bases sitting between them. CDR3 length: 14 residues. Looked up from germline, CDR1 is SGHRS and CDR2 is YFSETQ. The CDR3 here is CASSLGQSTDTQYF. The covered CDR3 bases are TGCGCCAGCAGCTTGGGACAGAGCACAGATACG.

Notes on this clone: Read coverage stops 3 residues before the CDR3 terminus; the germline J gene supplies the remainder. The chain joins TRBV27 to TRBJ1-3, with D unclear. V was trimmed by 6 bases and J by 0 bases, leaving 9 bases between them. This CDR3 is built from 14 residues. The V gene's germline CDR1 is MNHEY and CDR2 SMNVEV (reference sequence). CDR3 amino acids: CASRSVGSGNTIYF. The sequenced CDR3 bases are TGTGCCAGCAGAAGTGTCGGCTCTGGAAACACC.

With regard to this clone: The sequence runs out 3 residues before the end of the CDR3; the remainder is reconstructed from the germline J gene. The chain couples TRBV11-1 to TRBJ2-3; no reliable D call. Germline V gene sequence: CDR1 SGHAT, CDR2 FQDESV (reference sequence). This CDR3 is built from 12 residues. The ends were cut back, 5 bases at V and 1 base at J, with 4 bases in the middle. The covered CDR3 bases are TGTGCCAGCAGCACAGGCACAGATACG. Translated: CASSTGTDT. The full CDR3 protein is CASSTGTDTQYF.

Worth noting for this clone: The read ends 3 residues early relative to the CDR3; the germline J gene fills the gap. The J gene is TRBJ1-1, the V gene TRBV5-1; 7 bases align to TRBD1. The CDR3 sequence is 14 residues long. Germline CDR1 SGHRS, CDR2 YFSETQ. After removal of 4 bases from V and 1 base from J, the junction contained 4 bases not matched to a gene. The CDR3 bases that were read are TGCGCCAGCAGCAGGGACAGTGGGAACACTGAA. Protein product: CASSRDSGNTE. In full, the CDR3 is CASSRDSGNTEAFF.

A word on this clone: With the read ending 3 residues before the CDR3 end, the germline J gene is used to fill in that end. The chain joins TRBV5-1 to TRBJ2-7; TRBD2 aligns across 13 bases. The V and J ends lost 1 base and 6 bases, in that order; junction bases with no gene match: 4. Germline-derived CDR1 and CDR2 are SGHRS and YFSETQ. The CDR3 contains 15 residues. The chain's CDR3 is CASSLPRTSGSEQYF. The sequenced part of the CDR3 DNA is TGCGCCAGCAGCTTGCCCCGGACTAGCGGGAGCGAG.

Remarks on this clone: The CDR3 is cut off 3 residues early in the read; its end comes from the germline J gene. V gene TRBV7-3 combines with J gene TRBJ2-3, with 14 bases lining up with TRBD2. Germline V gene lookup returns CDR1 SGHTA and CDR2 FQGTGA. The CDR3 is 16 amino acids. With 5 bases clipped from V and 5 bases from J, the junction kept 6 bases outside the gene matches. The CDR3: CASSPRLAGGLDTQYF. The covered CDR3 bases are TGTGCCAGCAGCCCCCGACTAGCGGGAGGGTTAGATACG.

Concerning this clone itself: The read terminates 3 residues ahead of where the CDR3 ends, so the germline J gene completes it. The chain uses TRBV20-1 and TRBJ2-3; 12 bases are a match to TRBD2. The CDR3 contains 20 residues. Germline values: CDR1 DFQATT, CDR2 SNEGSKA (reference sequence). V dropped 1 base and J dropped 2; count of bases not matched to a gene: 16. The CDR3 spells CSARGMKGSSGRVVTDTQYF. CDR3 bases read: TGCAGTGCTAGAGGGATGAAGGGTTCTAGCGGGAGGGTAGTCACAGATACG.

The CDR3 DNA, read in part, is TGTGCCAGTAGCCCGACCCCAGGGGACAGTAGCTCCTACGAG. This gives the protein CASSPTPGDSSSYE. The whole CDR3 reads CASSPTPGDSSSYEQYF. The rearrangement links TRBV19 to TRBJ2-7, with 7 nucleotides matching TRBD1. Read sequence stops 3 residues before the CDR3 end, and the germline J gene provides the missing end. Germline CDR1 reads LNHDA; CDR2 reads SQIVND (reference sequence). The CDR3 length is 17 residues. V shed 6 bases and J 0 bases; nucleotides not matched to a gene: 14.

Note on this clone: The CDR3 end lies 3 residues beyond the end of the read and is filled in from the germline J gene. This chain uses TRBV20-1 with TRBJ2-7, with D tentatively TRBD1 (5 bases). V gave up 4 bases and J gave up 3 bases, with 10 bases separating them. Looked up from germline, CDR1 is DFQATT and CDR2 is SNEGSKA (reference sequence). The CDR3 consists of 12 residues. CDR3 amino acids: CSAKGRVYEQYF. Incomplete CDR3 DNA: TGCAGTGCTAAAGGCAGGGTCTACGAG.

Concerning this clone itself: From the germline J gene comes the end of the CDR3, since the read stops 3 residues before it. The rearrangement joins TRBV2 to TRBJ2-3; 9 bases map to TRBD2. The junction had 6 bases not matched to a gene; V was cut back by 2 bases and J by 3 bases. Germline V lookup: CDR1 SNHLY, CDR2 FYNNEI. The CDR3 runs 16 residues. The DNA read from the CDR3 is TGTGCCAGCAGTGAATTTGGCGGGAGGGCGACAGATACG. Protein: CASSEFGGRATDT. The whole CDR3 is CASSEFGGRATDTQYF.

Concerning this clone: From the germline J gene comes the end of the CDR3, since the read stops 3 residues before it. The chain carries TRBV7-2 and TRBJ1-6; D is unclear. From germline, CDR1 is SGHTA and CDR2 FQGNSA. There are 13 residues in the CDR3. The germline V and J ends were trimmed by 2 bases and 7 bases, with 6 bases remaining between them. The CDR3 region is CASSLLLNSPLHF. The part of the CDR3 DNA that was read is TGTGCCAGCAGCTTACTCCTAAATTCACCC.

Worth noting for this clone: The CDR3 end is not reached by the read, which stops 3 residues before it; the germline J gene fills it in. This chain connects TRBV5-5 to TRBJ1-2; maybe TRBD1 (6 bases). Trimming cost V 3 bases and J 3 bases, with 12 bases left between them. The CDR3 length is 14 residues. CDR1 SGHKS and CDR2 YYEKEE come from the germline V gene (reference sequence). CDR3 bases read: TGTGCCAGCAGCTGGATACAGGGTGACTATGGC. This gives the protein CASSWIQGDYG. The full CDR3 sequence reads CASSWIQGDYGYTF.

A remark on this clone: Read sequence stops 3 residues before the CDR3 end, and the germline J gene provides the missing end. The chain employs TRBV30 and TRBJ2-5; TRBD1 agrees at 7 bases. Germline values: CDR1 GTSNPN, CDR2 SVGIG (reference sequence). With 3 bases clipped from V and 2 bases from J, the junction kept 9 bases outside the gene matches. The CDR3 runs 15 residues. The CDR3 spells CAWSFGTAVQETQYF. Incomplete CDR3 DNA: TGTGCCTGGAGCTTTGGGACAGCGGTACAAGAGACC.